The present T cell receptor (beta chain) was sequenced within a study of blood T cell repertoires in COVID-19. About the study: The samples span acute and convalescent COVID-19 from the United States, Italy and Spain. Nucleic acid was either cDNA or gDNA, and it came from T cells, B-cell-depleted T cells, or PBMCs.

Deletions cut 6 bases from V and 2 bases from J, with 5 bases between. Germline loops: CDR1 SQVTM, CDR2 ANQGSEA. This CDR3 contains 11 residues. This table comes from immunoSEQ multiplex PCR, and its TCRdb copy is limited to in-frame clones, with some not included. The data hold approximately 260,000 clones, with about 88% observed a single time. J is TRBJ2-4 and V is TRBV29-1; D uncertain. The TCR comes from a man younger than 30 with active or convalescent COVID-19. Sequences were obtained from peripheral blood. The CDR3 reads CSVLSKNIQYF. The CDR3 nucleotides are TGCAGCGTCTTATCCAAAAACATTCAGTACTTC.